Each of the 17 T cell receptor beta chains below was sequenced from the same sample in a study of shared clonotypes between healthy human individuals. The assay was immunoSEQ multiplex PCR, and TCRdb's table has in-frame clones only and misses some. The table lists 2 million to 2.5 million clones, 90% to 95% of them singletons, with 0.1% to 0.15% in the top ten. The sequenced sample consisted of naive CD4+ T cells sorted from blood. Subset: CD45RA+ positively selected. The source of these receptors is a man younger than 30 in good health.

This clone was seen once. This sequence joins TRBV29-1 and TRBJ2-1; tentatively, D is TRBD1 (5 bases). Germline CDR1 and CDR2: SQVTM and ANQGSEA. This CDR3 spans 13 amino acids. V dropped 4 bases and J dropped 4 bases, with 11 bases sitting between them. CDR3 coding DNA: TGCAGCGTTGTCACAGGTCCGTACAATGAGCAGTTCTTC. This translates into CSVVTGPYNEQFF.

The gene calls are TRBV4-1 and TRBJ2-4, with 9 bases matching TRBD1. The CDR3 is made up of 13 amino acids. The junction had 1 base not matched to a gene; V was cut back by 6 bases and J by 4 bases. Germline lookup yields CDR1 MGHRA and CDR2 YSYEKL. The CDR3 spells CASRGTGKNIQYF. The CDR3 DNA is TGCGCCAGCAGGGGGACAGGGAAAAACATTCAGTACTTC.

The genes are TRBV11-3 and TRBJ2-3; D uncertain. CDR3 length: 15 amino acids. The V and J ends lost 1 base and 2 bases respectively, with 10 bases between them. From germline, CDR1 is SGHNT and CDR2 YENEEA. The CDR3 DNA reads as TGTGCCAGCAGCTTAGGCCTGATCAACACAGATACGCAGTATTTT. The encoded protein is CASSLGLINTDTQYF.

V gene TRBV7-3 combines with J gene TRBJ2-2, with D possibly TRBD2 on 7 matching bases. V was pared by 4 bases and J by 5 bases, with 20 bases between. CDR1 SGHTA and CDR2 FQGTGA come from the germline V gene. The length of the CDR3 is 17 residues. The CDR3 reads CASSSEPGGPRTGELFF. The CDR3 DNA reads TGTGCCAGCAGCTCGGAACCCGGGGGGCCGCGGACCGGGGAGCTGTTTTTT.

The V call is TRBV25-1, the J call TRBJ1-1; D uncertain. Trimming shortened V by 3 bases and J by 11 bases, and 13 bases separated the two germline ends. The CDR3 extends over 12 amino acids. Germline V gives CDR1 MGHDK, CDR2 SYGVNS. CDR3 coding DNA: TGTGCCAGCAGTGATGGAATCCGAGTGGCTTTCTTT. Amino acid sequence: CASSDGIRVAFF. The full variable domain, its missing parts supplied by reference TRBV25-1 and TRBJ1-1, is EADIYQTPRYLVIGTGKKITLECSQTMGHDKMYWYQQDPGMELHLIHYSYGVNSTEKGDLSSESTVSRIRTEHFPLTLESARPSHTSQYLCASSDGIRVAFFGQGTRLTVV.

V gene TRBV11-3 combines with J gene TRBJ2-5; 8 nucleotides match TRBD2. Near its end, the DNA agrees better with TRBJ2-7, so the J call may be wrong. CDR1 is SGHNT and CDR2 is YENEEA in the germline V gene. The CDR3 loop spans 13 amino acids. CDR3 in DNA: TGTGCCAGCAGCTCGGGGGGGCCCTACGAGCAGTACTTC. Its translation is CASSSGGPYEQYF.

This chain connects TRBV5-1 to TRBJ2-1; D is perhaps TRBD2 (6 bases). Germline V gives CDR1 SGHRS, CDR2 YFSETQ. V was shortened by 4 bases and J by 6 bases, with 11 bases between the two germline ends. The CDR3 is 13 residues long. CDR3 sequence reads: CASSPEGFNEQFF. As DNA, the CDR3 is TGCGCCAGCAGCCCGGAGGGTTTCAATGAGCAGTTCTTC.

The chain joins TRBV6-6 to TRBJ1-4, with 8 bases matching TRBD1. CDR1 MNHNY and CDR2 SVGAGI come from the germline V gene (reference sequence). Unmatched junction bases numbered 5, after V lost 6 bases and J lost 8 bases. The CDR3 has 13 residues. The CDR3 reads CASSRTGREKLFF. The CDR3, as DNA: TGTGCCAGCAGCCGGACAGGGAGAGAAAAACTGTTTTTT.

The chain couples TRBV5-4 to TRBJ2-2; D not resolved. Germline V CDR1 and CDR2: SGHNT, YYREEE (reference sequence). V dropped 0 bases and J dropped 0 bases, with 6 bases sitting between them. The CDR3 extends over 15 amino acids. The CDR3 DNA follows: TGTGCCAGCAGCTTGGGGGGTTCGAACACCGGGGAGCTGTTTTTT. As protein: CASSLGGSNTGELFF. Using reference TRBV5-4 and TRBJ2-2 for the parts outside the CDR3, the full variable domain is ETGVTQSPTHLIKTRGQQVTLRCSSQSGHNTVSWYQQALGQGPQFIFQYYREEENGRGNFPPRFSGLQFPNYSSELNVNALELDDSALYLCASSLGGSNTGELFFGEGSRLTVL.

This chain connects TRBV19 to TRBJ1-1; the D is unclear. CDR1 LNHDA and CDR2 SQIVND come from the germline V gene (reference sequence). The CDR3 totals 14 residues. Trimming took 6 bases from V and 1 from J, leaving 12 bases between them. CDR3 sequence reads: CASSRRVGNTEAFF. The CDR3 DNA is TGTGCCAGTAGCCGCCGGGTTGGGAACACTGAAGCTTTCTTT.

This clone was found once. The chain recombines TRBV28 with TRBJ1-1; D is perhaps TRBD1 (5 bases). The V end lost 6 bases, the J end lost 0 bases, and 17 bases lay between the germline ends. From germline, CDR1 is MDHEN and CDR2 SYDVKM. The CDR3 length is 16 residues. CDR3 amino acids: CASRRSGRLMNTEAFF. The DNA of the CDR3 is TGTGCCAGCAGAAGATCAGGGAGACTCATGAACACTGAAGCTTTCTTT.

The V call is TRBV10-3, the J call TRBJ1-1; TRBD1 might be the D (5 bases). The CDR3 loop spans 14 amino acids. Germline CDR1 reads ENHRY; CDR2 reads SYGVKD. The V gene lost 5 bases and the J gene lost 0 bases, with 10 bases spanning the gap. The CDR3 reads CAISPDSLNTEAFF. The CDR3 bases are TGTGCCATCAGTCCCGACAGCCTGAACACTGAAGCTTTCTTT.

CDR3 sequence reads: CAISDTPGAAFEQFF. CDR3 DNA sequence: TGTGCCATCAGTGATACACCCGGGGCCGCTTTTGAGCAGTTCTTC. The rearrangement links TRBV10-3 to TRBJ2-1, with D perhaps assigned TRBD1 or TRBD2 (5 bases each). V lost 3 bases and J 9 bases, leaving 18 bases between the germline ends. The CDR3 sequence is 15 residues long. Germline CDR1 and CDR2: ENHRY and SYGVKD.

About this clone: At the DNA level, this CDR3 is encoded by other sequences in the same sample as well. The CDR3 spells CASSPRQGRETQYF. The CDR3 coding sequence is TGTGCCAGCTCACCACGGCAGGGGAGGGAGACCCAGTACTTC. V is TRBV18 and J is TRBJ2-5; D is possibly TRBD1 or TRBD2 (6 bases each). In germline, CDR1 is KGHSH, CDR2 LQKENI. Trimming shortened V by 1 base and J by 5 bases, and 11 bases separated the two germline ends. CDR3 length equals 14 residues.

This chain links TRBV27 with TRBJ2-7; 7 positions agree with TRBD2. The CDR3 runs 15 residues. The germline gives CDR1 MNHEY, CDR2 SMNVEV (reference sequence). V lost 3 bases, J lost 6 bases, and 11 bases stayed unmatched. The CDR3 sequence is CASSFGSGGLGEQYF. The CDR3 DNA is TGTGCCAGCAGTTTTGGTTCGGGAGGCCTGGGCGAGCAGTACTTC.

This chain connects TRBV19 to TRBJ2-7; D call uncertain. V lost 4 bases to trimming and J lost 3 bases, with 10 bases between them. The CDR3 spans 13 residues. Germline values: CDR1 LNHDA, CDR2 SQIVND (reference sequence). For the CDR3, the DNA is TGTGCCAGTAGTACCAACTACAACTACGAGCAGTACTTC. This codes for CASSTNYNYEQYF.

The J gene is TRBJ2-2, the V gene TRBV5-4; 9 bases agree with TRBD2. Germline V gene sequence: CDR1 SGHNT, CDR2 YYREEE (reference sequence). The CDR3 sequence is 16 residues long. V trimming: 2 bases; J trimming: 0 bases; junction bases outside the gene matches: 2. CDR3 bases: TGTGCCAGCAGCTTCGGGACTAGCTCGAACACCGGGGAGCTGTTTTTT. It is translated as CASSFGTSSNTGELFF.